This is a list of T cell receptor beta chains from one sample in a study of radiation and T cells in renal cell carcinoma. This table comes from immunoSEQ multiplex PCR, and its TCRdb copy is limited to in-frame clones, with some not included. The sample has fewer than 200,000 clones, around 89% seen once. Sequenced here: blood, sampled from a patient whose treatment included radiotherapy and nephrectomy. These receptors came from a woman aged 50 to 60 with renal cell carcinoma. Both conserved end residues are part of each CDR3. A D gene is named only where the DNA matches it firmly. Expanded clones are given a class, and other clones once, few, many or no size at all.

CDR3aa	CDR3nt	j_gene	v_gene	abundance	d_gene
CASSEGDRRNGYTF	TGCGCCAGCAGCGAAGGGGACAGGAGAAATGGCTACACCTTC	TRBJ1-2	TRBV5-1	-	TRBD1
CSVEDPPANTEAFF	TGCAGCGTTGAAGACCCCCCAGCTAACACTGAAGCTTTCTTT	TRBJ1-1	TRBV29-1	-	-
CASSTLFPGNTEAFF	TGTGCCAGTAGTACCCTGTTTCCGGGTAACACTGAAGCTTTCTTT	TRBJ1-1	TRBV19	-	-
CASRSGVNNSPLHF	TGTGCCAGCAGATCCGGGGTAAATAATTCACCCCTCCACTTT	TRBJ1-6	TRBV6-5	-	-
CASSPRTGFGYTF	TGTGCCAGCAGCCCTCGGACAGGTTTCGGCTACACCTTC	TRBJ1-2	TRBV9	-	TRBD1
CASSLDSGGTPYEQYF	TGCGCCAGCAGCTTAGATAGTGGGGGGACCCCCTACGAGCAGTACTTC	TRBJ2-7	TRBV5-1	-	-
CAWSVALEAFF	TGTGCCTGGAGTGTGGCACTAGAAGCTTTCTTT	TRBJ1-1	TRBV30	-	-
CASRGDSRRAEAFF	TGTGCCAGCAGGGGGGACAGCCGAAGGGCTGAAGCTTTCTTT	TRBJ1-1	TRBV6-1	-	TRBD1
CASSPGLNQPQHF	TGCGCCAGCAGCCCGGGACTCAATCAGCCCCAGCATTTT	TRBJ1-5	TRBV4-3	once	-
CASSQDLVDEQFF	TGTGCCAGCAGCCAAGATCTCGTGGATGAGCAGTTCTTC	TRBJ2-1	TRBV14	-	-
CASSVQGMGETQYF	TGTGCCAGCAGCGTACAGGGTATGGGAGAGACCCAGTACTTC	TRBJ2-5	TRBV9	-	-
CASETGVAARTQYF	TGTGCCAGCGAAACAGGGGTGGCGGCCAGGACCCAGTACTTC	TRBJ2-5	TRBV6-5	-	TRBD1
CASSPGQGGETQYF	TGTGCCAGCTCACCCGGACAGGGAGGTGAGACCCAGTACTTC	TRBJ2-5	TRBV18	-	TRBD1
CASSPQRNTEAFF	TGTGCCAGCTCACCACAGAGGAACACTGAAGCTTTCTTT	TRBJ1-1	TRBV18	few	-
CASSLLQGVSSNEKLFF	TGCGCCAGCAGCCTACTACAGGGAGTGAGTTCTAATGAAAAACTGTTTTTT	TRBJ1-4	TRBV4-1	-	-
CASSPVDRGRSQPQHF	TGTGCCAGTAGTCCCGTCGACAGGGGGCGCAGCCAGCCCCAGCATTTT	TRBJ1-5	TRBV19	-	TRBD1
CASSFRDRGFYEQYF	TGTGCCAGTAGTTTCCGGGACAGGGGCTTCTACGAGCAGTACTTC	TRBJ2-7	TRBV19	-	TRBD1
CASSLVLGLYSNQPQHF	TGTGCCAGCAGCTTAGTCCTCGGACTTTATAGCAATCAGCCCCAGCATTTT	TRBJ1-5	TRBV7-8	-	-
CASSAAGTLNEQFF	TGTGCCAGCAGCGCAGCGGGGACTCTGAATGAGCAGTTCTTC	TRBJ2-1	TRBV5-5	-	TRBD2
CASSTSMNTEAFF	TGTGCCAGTAGTACCAGCATGAACACTGAAGCTTTCTTT	TRBJ1-1	TRBV19	many	-
CASSIDYLTYEQYF	TGTGCCAGTAGTATAGATTATCTAACCTACGAGCAGTACTTC	TRBJ2-7	TRBV19	-	-
CASRQNKQGSGNTIYF	TGTGCCAGCAGACAAAATAAGCAGGGGTCTGGAAACACCATATATTTT	TRBJ1-3	TRBV6-6	-	-
CASSPTEGPRNTIYF	TGTGCCAGCTCACCGACAGAGGGTCCGCGAAACACCATATATTTT	TRBJ1-3	TRBV18	few	-